This passage covers 31 T cell receptor beta chains from one sample sequenced in a study of shared clonotypes between healthy human individuals. The assay was immunoSEQ multiplex PCR, and TCRdb's table has in-frame clones only and misses some. The profile shows about 2.2 million clones, approximately 92% of them singletons. Naive-designated CD8 cells lacked CD45RO, were positively enriched for CCR7, and omitted terminally differentiated effector memory CD45RA+ cells. The sample taken for sequencing was naive CD8+ T cells from PBMCs. The source is a man between 18 and 29 years old in good health. Some clones in this sample may be carry-over from other donors' samples.

The chain links TRBV28 to TRBJ1-4, with D perhaps matching TRBD1 (6 bases). Germline V gene lookup returns CDR1 MDHEN and CDR2 SYDVKM. Trimming pared 1 base from V and 6 bases from J, leaving 12 bases between. The CDR3 is 15 residues long. The CDR3 here is CASSLSAGADEKLFF. CDR3 DNA sequence: TGTGCCAGCAGTTTATCGGCGGGGGCTGATGAAAAACTGTTTTTT.

The genes are TRBV27 and TRBJ1-5, with unresolved D. The CDR3 has 16 residues. Trimming took off 0 bases at V and 0 bases at J, with 9 bases between the two ends. Germline CDR1 is MNHEY and CDR2 is SMNVEV (reference sequence). This chain's CDR3 is CASSLSAVYSNQPQHF. DNA for the CDR3: TGTGCCAGCAGTTTATCAGCTGTCTATAGCAATCAGCCCCAGCATTTT.

V usage is TRBV19 and J usage is TRBJ2-2, with D tentatively TRBD1 (6 bases). The CDR3 is made up of 13 amino acids. Germline CDR1 and CDR2: LNHDA and SQIVND (reference sequence). Between the trimmed V and J ends, which lost 3 bases and 6 bases, there was a span of 8 bases. The CDR3: CASSIGTPGELFF. The DNA of the CDR3 is TGTGCCAGTAGTATCGGGACACCCGGGGAGCTGTTTTTT.

The V gene is TRBV18, the J gene TRBJ1-5; no clear D gene. This CDR3 comprises 16 residues. Germline CDR1 reads KGHSH; CDR2 reads LQKENI. V lost 3 bases and J lost 0, with 12 bases in between. CDR3 loop: CASSPPLSNSNQPQHF. The CDR3 bases are TGTGCCAGCTCACCTCCCTTAAGTAATAGCAATCAGCCCCAGCATTTT. Full variable domain (remainder filled in from reference TRBV18 and TRBJ1-5): NAGVMQNPRHLVRRRGQEARLRCSPMKGHSHVYWYRQLPEEGLKFMVYLQKENIIDESGMPKERFSAEFPKEGPSILRIQQVVRGDSAAYFCASSPPLSNSNQPQHFGDGTRLSIL.

The sample holds a few counts of this clone. This chain connects TRBV29-1 to TRBJ1-1; 11 bases agree with TRBD1. CDR1 and CDR2 (germline): SQVTM, ANQGSEA. This CDR3 spans 13 amino acids. After removal of 7 bases from V and 1 base from J, the junction contained 2 bases not matched to a gene. CDR3 in DNA: TGCAGCGAGGACAGGGGGCCGAACACTGAAGCTTTCTTT. Protein sequence: CSEDRGPNTEAFF.

The CDR3 here is CASSVAAKNPYYEQYF. The CDR3 DNA reads as TGTGCCAGCAGCGTAGCGGCGAAGAACCCTTACTACGAGCAGTACTTC. This chain links TRBV9 with TRBJ2-7; no firm D call. V shed 0 bases and J shed 3 bases, with 16 bases lying between them. This CDR3 has 16 residues. Germline V gene data show CDR1 as SGDLS and CDR2 as YYNGEE.

The V gene is TRBV9, the J gene TRBJ2-3, with 7 nucleotides matching TRBD2. CDR1 SGDLS and CDR2 YYNGEE come from the germline V gene. Trimming at V came to 0 bases and at J to 6 bases, leaving 10 bases not matched to a gene. This CDR3 region has 16 residues. The CDR3 region has the DNA TGTGCCAGCAGCGTAGAGGCGGGGGTGATCTCGGATACGCAGTATTTT. Amino acids: CASSVEAGVISDTQYF.

Details on this clone: Different DNA sequences within this sample yield the same CDR3. V usage is TRBV12-5 and J usage is TRBJ1-2, with a possible D match to TRBD1 (5 bases). CDR1 LGHNT and CDR2 FRNRAP come from the germline V gene. The CDR3 is 12 amino acids. Trimming left V 2 bases short and J 8 bases short, with 9 bases between. This chain's CDR3 is CASGLTGEGYTF. DNA of the CDR3: TGTGCTAGTGGTTTGACGGGGGAAGGCTACACCTTC. Using reference TRBV12-5 and TRBJ1-2 for the parts outside the CDR3, the full variable domain is DARVTQTPRHKVTEMGQEVTMRCQPILGHNTVFWYRQTMMQGLELLAYFRNRAPLDDSGMPKDRFSAEMPDATLATLKIQPSEPRDSAVYFCASGLTGEGYTFGSGTRLTVV.

The chain uses TRBV6-5 and TRBJ2-7; no reliable D call. The length of the CDR3 is 13 residues. V was pared by 0 bases and J by 4 bases, with 7 bases between. Germline assignment: CDR1 MNHEY and CDR2 SVGAGI. Here the CDR3 reads CASSYSQNYEQYF. The CDR3 DNA reads TGTGCCAGCAGTTACTCACAAAATTACGAGCAGTACTTC.

The chain has TRBV7-2 and TRBJ2-1; 10 bases map to TRBD2. The CDR3 is made up of 15 amino acids. Germline-derived CDR1 and CDR2 are SGHTA and FQGNSA. The J segment lost 4 bases and the V segment lost 5 bases, leaving 5 bases of the junction unmatched. The CDR3: CASSVTSGPYNEQFF. The CDR3 DNA is TGTGCCAGCAGCGTGACTAGCGGGCCTTACAATGAGCAGTTCTTC.

This chain connects TRBV9 to TRBJ2-5; 8 positions match TRBD1. Germline CDR1 SGDLS, CDR2 YYNGEE. The CDR3 runs to 16 residues. V trimming: 4 bases; J trimming: 4 bases; junction bases outside the gene matches: 12. In DNA form, the CDR3 reads TGTGCCAGCAGCCCGAACCCCGGGACAGGAGGAGAGACCCAGTACTTC. It yields the protein CASSPNPGTGGETQYF.

V and J are TRBV10-2 and TRBJ2-5, with D possibly being TRBD1 (6 bases). The DNA matches TRBJ2-7 better at its end, which makes the J call doubtful. Germline CDR1 and CDR2: WSHSY and SAAADI. The CDR3 extends over 15 amino acids. The CDR3 DNA reads as TGCGCCAGCAGTCAGGGGAGCTCCCCGAGGGGCGAGCAGTACTTC. Translation: CASSQGSSPRGEQYF.

The chain recombines TRBV19 with TRBJ2-7, with 12 bases that match TRBD2. This CDR3 is built from 17 residues. Unmatched junction bases numbered 11, after V lost 1 base and J lost 7 bases. Looked up from germline, CDR1 is LNHDA and CDR2 is SQIVND (reference sequence). CDR3 sequence (DNA): TGTGCCAGTAGTATAGTGAGCCTAGCGGGAGGGCCTTGGGAGCAGTACTTC. This encodes CASSIVSLAGGPWEQYF.

This chain connects TRBV11-2 to TRBJ1-1; D perhaps matches TRBD1 (5 bases). Trimming removed 9 bases from V and 2 bases from J, with 19 bases in between. The CDR3 covers 15 residues. Per germline, CDR1 SGHAT and CDR2 FQNNGV. For the CDR3, the DNA is TGTGCCAGTGCTACTCGGGACGTGGTCAACACTGAAGCTTTCTTT. Protein sequence: CASATRDVVNTEAFF. The entire variable domain, with the rest obtained from reference TRBV11-2 and TRBJ1-1, is as follows: EAGVAQSPRYKIIEKRQSVAFWCNPISGHATLYWYQQILGQGPKLLIQFQNNGVVDDSQLPKDRFSAERLKGVDSTLKIQPAKLEDSAVYLCASATRDVVNTEAFFGQGTRLTVV.

The chain employs TRBV18 and TRBJ2-5, with 7 positions matching TRBD1. In germline, CDR1 is KGHSH, CDR2 LQKENI. The CDR3 runs 16 residues. Trimming took 0 bases from V and 1 from J; bases not matched to a gene: 5. This chain's CDR3 is CASSPPRTGLQETQYF. The CDR3 DNA sequence: TGTGCCAGCTCACCACCACGGACAGGTCTCCAAGAGACCCAGTACTTC.

V usage is TRBV4-2 and J usage is TRBJ1-4; D is possibly TRBD1 (6 bases). Germline V gene data show CDR1 as LGHNA and CDR2 as YNFKEQ. Trimming shortened V by 2 bases and J by 3 bases, and 10 bases separated the two germline ends. The CDR3 length is 15 residues. CDR3 protein: CASSQIRGPNEKLFF. CDR3 coding DNA: TGTGCCAGCAGCCAAATCAGGGGACCTAATGAAAAACTGTTTTTT.

The CDR3 DNA reads TGTGCCAGCAGTGAGACAGACTACGAGCAGTACTTC. Amino acids: CASSETDYEQYF. V and J are TRBV25-1 and TRBJ2-7, with TRBD1 as a possible D gene (5 bases). CDR3 length equals 12 residues. V lost 3 bases and J 3 bases, leaving 6 bases between the germline ends. The V gene's germline CDR1 is MGHDK and CDR2 SYGVNS.

The V gene is TRBV7-2, the J gene TRBJ2-1; D uncertain. The CDR3 consists of 16 residues. Germline CDR1 reads SGHTA; CDR2 reads FQGNSA. Trimming stripped 2 bases from V and 4 bases from J, with 15 bases between. This CDR3 is CASSLSRAPLYNEQFF. CDR3 bases: TGTGCCAGCAGCTTAAGTAGAGCACCCCTATACAATGAGCAGTTCTTC.

The chain couples TRBV7-6 to TRBJ2-1; 9 bases match TRBD2. From germline, CDR1 is SGHVS and CDR2 FNYEAQ. The junction had 7 bases not matched to a gene; V was cut back by 3 bases and J by 4 bases. The length of the CDR3 is 16 residues. CDR3 DNA sequence: TGTGCCAGCAGCTTTTTTGCTAGCGGGACATACAATGAGCAGTTCTTC. Amino acids: CASSFFASGTYNEQFF.

V gene TRBV4-1 combines with J gene TRBJ1-2; possible D gene TRBD1, 6 bases. The V and J ends lost 4 bases and 5 bases respectively, with 17 bases between them. From germline, CDR1 is MGHRA and CDR2 YSYEKL. The CDR3 runs to 15 residues. This CDR3 is CASSRDTRQAYGYTF. In DNA, the CDR3 is TGCGCCAGCAGCCGGGATACTCGACAGGCATATGGCTACACCTTC.

The genes are TRBV4-1 and TRBJ1-2; 7 bases fit TRBD1. The CDR3 runs to 15 residues. J lost 6 bases, V lost 4 bases, and 11 bases had no gene match. The V gene's germline CDR1 is MGHRA and CDR2 YSYEKL. The CDR3: CASSRGDRSSDGYTF. CDR3 sequence (DNA): TGCGCCAGCAGCCGAGGGGACAGAAGTAGCGATGGCTACACCTTC.

The V and J genes are TRBV7-6 and TRBJ2-1, with TRBD2 matching over 11 bases. V was pared by 1 base and J by 0 bases, with 14 bases of the junction left unmatched. This CDR3 is built from 21 residues. CDR1 SGHVS and CDR2 FNYEAQ come from the germline V gene. The DNA for the CDR3 is TGTGCCAGCAGCTTAGACTGGACTAGCGGGCAAGTAAGGAGCTCCTACAATGAGCAGTTCTTC. Amino acids: CASSLDWTSGQVRSSYNEQFF.

The chain combines TRBV11-2 with TRBJ2-2; D gene unclear. The CDR3 is made up of 14 amino acids. Per germline, CDR1 SGHAT and CDR2 FQNNGV. Trimming shortened V by 2 bases and J by 0 bases, and 4 bases separated the two germline ends. CDR3 region: CASSLLSNTGELFF. DNA of the CDR3: TGTGCCAGCAGCTTACTGTCGAACACCGGGGAGCTGTTTTTT.

In its sample, this clone was seen once. The CDR3 nucleotides read TGTGCCATCAGTGATTACGGGGGTTCCAACTATGGCTACACCTTC. Amino acid sequence: CAISDYGGSNYGYTF. The rearrangement uses TRBV10-3 and TRBJ1-2; tentative D call: TRBD1 (5 bases). This CDR3 has 15 residues. Germline values: CDR1 ENHRY, CDR2 SYGVKD. Trimming stripped 3 bases from V and 2 bases from J, with 13 bases between.

This clone was detected only a few times. V and J are TRBV7-9 and TRBJ1-2; the match to TRBD1 covers 7 bases. J gave up 0 bases and V 7 bases, and 11 bases lay outside the gene matches. CDR1 and CDR2 from the germline V gene are SEHNR and FQNEAQ (reference sequence). The CDR3 is 16 amino acids. CDR3 region: CASTDLRQGANYGYTF. CDR3 coding DNA: TGTGCCAGCACCGACCTGAGACAGGGCGCTAACTATGGCTACACCTTC.

The genes are TRBV7-9 and TRBJ1-3, with no clear D. V lost 5 bases to trimming and J lost 0 bases, with 14 bases between them. This CDR3 comprises 16 residues. The germline CDR1 and CDR2 sequences are SEHNR and FQNEAQ (reference sequence). The CDR3 coding sequence is TGTGCCAGCAGCCCCGGACGGCCCAACTCTGGAAACACCATATATTTT. Translating gives CASSPGRPNSGNTIYF.

On this clone: Distinct nucleotide sequences in the sample also encode this CDR3. This sequence joins TRBV27 and TRBJ2-7, with D possibly called TRBD1 or TRBD2 (5 bases each). Germline CDR1 is MNHEY and CDR2 is SMNVEV (reference sequence). This CDR3 is 13 amino acids long. Trimming shortened V by 4 bases and J by 2 bases, and 9 bases separated the two germline ends. The chain's CDR3 is CASSWGNTYEQYF. For the CDR3, the DNA is TGTGCCAGCAGTTGGGGGAATACCTACGAGCAGTACTTC.

J is TRBJ2-1 and V is TRBV10-3, with TRBD1 identical over 8 bases. This CDR3 is 15 amino acids long. V trimming: 2 bases; J trimming: 2 bases; junction bases outside the gene matches: 2. CDR1 and CDR2 from the germline V gene are ENHRY and SYGVKD. Here the CDR3 DNA reads TGTGCCATCAGTGAGGGACAGGGACCCTACAATGAGCAGTTCTTC. This gives the protein CAISEGQGPYNEQFF.

The chain combines TRBV7-8 with TRBJ1-2; maybe TRBD1 (6 bases). This CDR3 contains 17 residues. CDR1 and CDR2 (germline): SGHVS, FQNEAQ. V was trimmed by 3 bases and J by 9 bases, leaving 26 bases between them. CDR3 amino acids: CASSFDPRGQSAMSYTF. Here the CDR3 DNA reads TGTGCCAGCAGCTTCGACCCACGGGGGCAGTCTGCTATGAGCTACACCTTC.

This chain connects TRBV4-1 to TRBJ2-7; D tentatively fits TRBD1 or TRBD2 (5 bases each). Trimming removed 4 bases at V and 3 bases at J, with 13 bases between. Germline V gene data show CDR1 as MGHRA and CDR2 as YSYEKL. The CDR3 runs to 14 residues. As DNA, the CDR3 is TGCGCCAGCAGCCCTGGGACGAAGCACTACGAGCAGTACTTC. This sequence encodes CASSPGTKHYEQYF.

There are a few counts of this clone. The V and J genes are TRBV4-2 and TRBJ1-1, with D unclear. This CDR3 is built from 14 residues. Trimming took off 1 base at V and 1 base at J, with 7 bases between the two ends. From germline, CDR1 is LGHNA and CDR2 YNFKEQ. For the CDR3, the DNA is TGTGCCAGCAGCCAAGTCCCAGGGAACACTGAAGCTTTCTTT. Protein product: CASSQVPGNTEAFF.